This TCR beta chain stems from a study of cytomegalovirus exposure and HLA in healthy donors. CDR3 size: 17 residues. The germline V gene has CDR1 SGHTA and CDR2 FQGNSA. V was clipped by 1 base and J by 6 bases; unmatched bases: 9. A multiplex PCR was run with 60 Vbeta primers and 13 Jbeta primers. Assay: immunoSEQ multiplex PCR; the TCRdb copy retains only in-frame clones and omits some. The sample gives 200,000 or so clones, roughly 80% of which show up once; approximately 2.8% is in the top ten. V gene TRBV7-2 combines with J gene TRBJ2-2, with TRBD2 identical over 9 bases. The clonotype was recovered from a man under 40 in good health and CMV-seronegative. The sequenced sample consisted of PBMCs. CDR3 in DNA: TGTGCCAGCAGCTTAGTATCAGCGGGGGGCCGTTCCGGGGAGCTGTTTTTT. It is translated as CASSLVSAGGRSGELFF.